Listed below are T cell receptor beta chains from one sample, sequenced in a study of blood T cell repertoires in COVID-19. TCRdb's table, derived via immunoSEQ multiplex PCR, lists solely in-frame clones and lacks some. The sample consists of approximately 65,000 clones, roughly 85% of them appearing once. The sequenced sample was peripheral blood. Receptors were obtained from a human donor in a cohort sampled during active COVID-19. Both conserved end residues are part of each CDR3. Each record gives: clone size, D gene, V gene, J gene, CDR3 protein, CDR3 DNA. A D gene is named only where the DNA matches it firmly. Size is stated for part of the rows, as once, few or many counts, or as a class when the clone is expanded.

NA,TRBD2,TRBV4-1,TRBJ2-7,CASSQSSSGTYEQYF,TGCGCCAGCAGCCAGAGCTCTAGCGGCACCTACGAGCAGTACTTC
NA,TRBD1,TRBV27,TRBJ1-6,CASSLTGQPYNSPLHF,TGTGCCAGCAGTTTAACGGGACAGCCGTATAATTCACCCCTCCACTTT
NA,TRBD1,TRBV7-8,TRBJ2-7,CASSRDRTGASYEQYF,TGTGCCAGCAGCCGCGATCGGACAGGGGCCTCCTACGAGCAGTACTTC
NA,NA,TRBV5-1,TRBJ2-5,CASSPREQETQYF,TGCGCCAGCAGCCCTCGTGAGCAAGAGACCCAGTACTTC
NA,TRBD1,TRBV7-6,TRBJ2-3,CASRRTGSTDTQYF,TGTGCCAGCAGGCGGACAGGATCCACAGATACGCAGTATTTT
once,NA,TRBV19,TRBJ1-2,CASTEVGAALNYGYTF,TGTGCCAGCACTGAGGTTGGGGCAGCCCTCAACTATGGCTACACCTTC
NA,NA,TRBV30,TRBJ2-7,CAWSSGFEQYF,TGTGCCTGGAGTTCGGGTTTCGAGCAGTACTTC
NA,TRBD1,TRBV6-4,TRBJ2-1,CASRGQGALGEQFF,TGTGCCAGCAGAGGACAGGGGGCTTTGGGTGAGCAGTTCTTC
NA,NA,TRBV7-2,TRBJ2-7,CASSLEAGRYEQYF,TGTGCCAGCAGCTTAGAGGCAGGGAGGTACGAGCAGTACTTC
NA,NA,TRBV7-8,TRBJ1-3,CASSRDRTSGNTIYF,TGTGCCAGCAGCCGTGACAGGACCTCTGGAAACACCATATATTTT
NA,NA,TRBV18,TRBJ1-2,CASSLDREGYTF,TGTGCCAGCTCACTCGATCGGGAGGGCTACACCTTC
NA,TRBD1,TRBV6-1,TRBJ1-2,CASSGSGQGPDGYTF,TGTGCCAGCAGTGGATCGGGACAGGGGCCGGATGGCTACACCTTC
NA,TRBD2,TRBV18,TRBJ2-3,CASSPPTSSGRTDTQYF,TGTGCCAGCTCACCACCGACGTCTAGCGGTCGCACAGATACGCAGTATTTT
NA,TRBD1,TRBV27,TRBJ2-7,CASSRLGQDYEQYF,TGTGCCAGCAGTCGCCTGGGACAGGACTACGAGCAGTACTTC
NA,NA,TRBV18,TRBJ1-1,CASSQEQVYTEAFF,TGTGCCAGCTCACAGGAACAGGTTTACACTGAAGCTTTCTTT
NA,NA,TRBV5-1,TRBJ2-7,CASSLNGNEQYF,TGCGCCAGCAGCCTAAACGGGAACGAGCAGTACTTC
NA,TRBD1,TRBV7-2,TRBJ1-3,CASSLRRGRSGNTIYF,TGTGCCAGCAGCTTACGCAGGGGGCGATCGGGAAACACCATATATTTT
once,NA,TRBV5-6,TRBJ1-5,CASSSGVLGQPQHF,TGTGCCAGCAGTTCAGGGGTTTTAGGTCAGCCCCAGCATTTT
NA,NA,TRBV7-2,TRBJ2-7,CASSPLLVYTYEQYF,TGTGCCAGCAGCCCCCTGCTAGTTTATACCTACGAGCAGTACTTC
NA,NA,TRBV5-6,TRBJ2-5,CASSARTYQETQYF,TGTGCCAGCAGCGCACGGACTTATCAAGAGACCCAGTACTTC
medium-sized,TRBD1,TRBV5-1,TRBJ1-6,CASRSTPGQGNSPLHF,TGCGCCAGCAGATCAACTCCGGGACAGGGGAATTCACCCCTCCACTTT
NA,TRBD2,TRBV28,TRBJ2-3,CASSFAGSGNGDTQYF,TGTGCCAGCAGTTTTGCGGGAAGCGGGAATGGGGATACGCAGTATTTT
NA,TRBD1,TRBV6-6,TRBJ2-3,CASSPRDRRTDTQYF,TGTGCCAGCAGCCCCCGGGACAGGCGCACAGATACGCAGTATTTT
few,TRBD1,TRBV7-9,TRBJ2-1,CASSPAIQGPNNEQFF,TGTGCCAGCAGCCCCGCGATACAGGGGCCGAACAATGAGCAGTTCTTC
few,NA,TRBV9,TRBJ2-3,CASSVVGHLTDTQYF,TGTGCCAGCAGCGTAGTCGGACACCTCACAGATACGCAGTATTTT
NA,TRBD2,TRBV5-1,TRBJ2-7,CASRPRARENSSYEQYF,TGCGCCAGCAGACCCAGGGCGCGGGAGAACAGCTCCTACGAGCAGTACTTC
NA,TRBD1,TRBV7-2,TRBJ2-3,CASSLSGTGGVDTQYF,TGTGCCAGCAGCTTAAGTGGGACAGGGGGTGTAGATACGCAGTATTTT
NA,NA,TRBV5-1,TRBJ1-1,CASSFGNTEAFF,TGCGCCAGCAGCTTCGGGAACACTGAAGCTTTCTTT
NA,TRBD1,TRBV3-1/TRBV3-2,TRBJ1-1,CASSHPGTGVFFNTEAFF,TGTGCCAGCAGCCATCCCGGGACAGGGGTCTTCTTTAACACTGAAGCTTTCTTT
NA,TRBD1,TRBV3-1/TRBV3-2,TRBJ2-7,CASSKAFQGASSYEQYF,TGTGCCAGCAGCAAAGCTTTCCAGGGGGCAAGCTCCTACGAGCAGTACTTC
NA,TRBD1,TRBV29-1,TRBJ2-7,CSAGTGDSYEQYF,TGCAGCGCTGGGACAGGGGACTCCTACGAGCAGTACTTC
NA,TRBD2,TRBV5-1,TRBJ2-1,CASRVVRTGGSSYNEQFF,TGCGCCAGCAGGGTGGTAAGGACGGGGGGAAGCTCCTACAATGAGCAGTTCTTC